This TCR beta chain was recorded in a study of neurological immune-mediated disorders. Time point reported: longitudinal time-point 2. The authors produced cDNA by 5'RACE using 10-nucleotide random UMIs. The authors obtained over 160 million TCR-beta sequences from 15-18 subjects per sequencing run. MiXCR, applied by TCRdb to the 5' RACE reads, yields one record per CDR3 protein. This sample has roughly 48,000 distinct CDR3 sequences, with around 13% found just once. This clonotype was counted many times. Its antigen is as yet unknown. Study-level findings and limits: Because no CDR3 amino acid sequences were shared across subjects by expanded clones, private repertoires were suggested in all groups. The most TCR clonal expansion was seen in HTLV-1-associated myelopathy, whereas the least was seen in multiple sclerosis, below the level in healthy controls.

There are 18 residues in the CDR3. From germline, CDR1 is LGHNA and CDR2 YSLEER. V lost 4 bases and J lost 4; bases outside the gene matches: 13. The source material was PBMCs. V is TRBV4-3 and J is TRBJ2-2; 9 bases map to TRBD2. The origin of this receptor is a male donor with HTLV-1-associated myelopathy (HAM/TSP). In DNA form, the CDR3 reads TGCGCCAGCAGCCCGATCGTCGTAGCGGGGGCCACCACCGGGGAGCTGTTTTTT. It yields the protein CASSPIVVAGATTGELFF.